These 28 T cell receptor beta chains were all obtained from the same sample, sequenced in a study of blood T cells in healthy people across ages. For the second PCR, which ran for about 6 to 11 cycles, a sample-barcoded 5' primer and a J-beta primer mix were used. TCRdb called the 5' RACE reads again in MiXCR, with one record for every CDR3 protein. Among 450,000 to 650,000 distinct CDR3 sequences listed, under 30% were seen once. This sample was shared with a second study, whose subject was T cells of mothers and their children.

The sequenced sample was blood. The receptors derive from a boy between 10 and 17 years old in good health.

This sequence joins TRBV9 and TRBJ2-2, with D unresolved. The CDR3 is 13 residues long. With 0 bases removed from V and 4 bases from J, the gap between germline ends came to 4 bases. Germline CDR1 reads SGDLS; CDR2 reads YYNGEE. The CDR3 loop reads CASSVVITGELFF. The DNA of the CDR3 is TGTGCCAGCAGCGTAGTCATCACCGGGGAGCTGTTTTTT.

This chain joins TRBV7-3 and TRBJ2-5; TRBD2 aligns across 11 bases. The V and J ends lost 3 bases and 4 bases, in that order; junction bases with no gene match: 1. The CDR3 length is 14 residues. Germline V CDR1 and CDR2: SGHTA, FQGTGA. Here the CDR3 DNA reads TGTGCCAGCAGCTTTAGCGGGAGGGGAGAGACCCAGTACTTC. Translated: CASSFSGRGETQYF.

The chain employs TRBV5-5 and TRBJ2-3; a possible D gene is TRBD2 (6 bases). Germline CDR1 reads SGHKS; CDR2 reads YYEKEE (reference sequence). The CDR3 has 16 residues. Deletions cut 1 base from V and 1 base from J, with 13 bases between. The CDR3 DNA follows: TGTGCCAGCAGCTTGCTTCCGGGAGAAGGCACAGATACGCAGTATTTT. It encodes CASSLLPGEGTDTQYF.

With regard to this clonotype: One end of the junction is discordant with germline, which a read error may explain. This chain connects TRBV6-2 or TRBV6-3 to TRBJ2-1; TRBD2 is a possible D gene (5 bases). The length of the CDR3 is 14 residues. The germline V gene has CDR1 MNHEY and CDR2 SVGEGT. CDR3 DNA sequence: TGTGCCGGCAGTGGCGGAGGTCAGACCAATGAGCAGTTCTTC. This sequence encodes CAGSGGGQTNEQFF.

This rearrangement joins TRBV2 to TRBJ2-1, with D hard to call. Matching the DNA end better, TRBJ2-5 makes the J call doubtful. The CDR3 loop spans 13 amino acids. Germline assignment: CDR1 SNHLY and CDR2 FYNNEI. Here the CDR3 reads CASSEYPQETQYF. The CDR3 DNA follows: TGTGCCAGCAGTGAGTACCCCCAAGAGACCCAGTACTTC.

This clonotype was seen a handful of times. V is TRBV11-2 and J is TRBJ2-5, with 9 bases that match TRBD2. CDR1 and CDR2 (germline): SGHAT, FQNNGV. The trim removed 4 bases at V and 2 bases at J, leaving 8 bases unmatched. This CDR3 spans 16 amino acids. CDR3 nucleotide sequence: TGTGCCAGCAGCTCCGTTAGCGGGAGAGTTCAAGAGACCCAGTACTTC. This encodes CASSSVSGRVQETQYF.

This clonotype was seen a few times. This sequence joins TRBV5-1 and TRBJ2-5; D gene uncertain. The better agreement between TRBJ2-7 and the DNA end casts doubt on the J call. This CDR3 region has 17 residues. Germline loops: CDR1 SGHRS, CDR2 YFSETQ. In nucleotides, the CDR3 is TGCGCCAGCAGCCCCCGCGACCCCCGGGTCATCTCCTACGAGCAGTACTTC. Residues: CASSPRDPRVISYEQYF.

This clonotype was counted a few times. This rearrangement joins TRBV5-6 to TRBJ2-1, with a tentative D call TRBD2 (5 bases). Trimming pared 1 base from V and 0 bases from J, leaving 8 bases between. The CDR3 length is 15 residues. Germline CDR1 SGHDT, CDR2 YYEEEE. Written as DNA, the CDR3 is TGTGCCAGCAGCTTGACTACTAGCTCCTACAATGAGCAGTTCTTC. This sequence encodes CASSLTTSSYNEQFF.

V gene TRBV7-8 combines with J gene TRBJ2-7; D is uncertain. CDR3 length: 13 residues. Per the germline V gene, CDR1 is SGHVS and CDR2 is FQNEAQ. V was pared by 1 base and J by 6 bases, with 10 bases between. Here the CDR3 reads CASSLEAVPEQYF. DNA of the CDR3: TGTGCCAGCAGCTTAGAGGCCGTTCCCGAGCAGTACTTC.

There are a few counts of this clonotype. The chain links TRBV7-9 to TRBJ2-4; 7 bases map to TRBD1. This CDR3 is 14 amino acids long. The germline V gene has CDR1 SEHNR and CDR2 FQNEAQ (reference sequence). V dropped 11 bases and J dropped 8; count of bases not matched to a gene: 15. Here the CDR3 DNA reads TGTGCCTCCACTGGGGATGGACAGGAGGACATTCAGTACTTC. It is translated as CASTGDGQEDIQYF. The full variable domain, completed using reference TRBV7-9 and TRBJ2-4, is DTGVSQNPRHKITKRGQNVTFRCDPISEHNRLYWYRQTLGQGPEFLTYFQNEAQLEKSRLLSDRFSAERPKGSFSTLEIQRTEQGDSAMYLCASTGDGQEDIQYFGAGTRLSVL.

The chain carries TRBV5-1 and TRBJ2-1; D possibly matches TRBD1 or TRBD2 (6 bases each). This CDR3 is built from 16 residues. The V and J ends lost 5 bases and 1 base respectively, with 16 bases between them. Germline V gene sequence: CDR1 SGHRS, CDR2 YFSETQ. The CDR3 here is CASRRPGATSYNEQFF. In DNA form, the CDR3 reads TGCGCCAGCAGACGCCCGGGGGCCACTTCCTACAATGAGCAGTTCTTC.

This clonotype is judged medium-sized. The DNA for the CDR3 is TGTGCCAGCAGTTACTTTAACTCTGGGGCCAACGTCCTGACTTTC. Encoded protein: CASSYFNSGANVLTF. The chain couples TRBV6-2 or TRBV6-3 to TRBJ2-6; D not certain. V lost 1 base and J lost 0, with 4 bases in between. The germline V gene has CDR1 MNHEY and CDR2 SVGEGT. There are 15 residues in the CDR3.

This clonotype has a handful of counts. V usage is TRBV5-8 and J usage is TRBJ2-1; 8 positions agree with TRBD2. The CDR3 extends over 18 amino acids. With V trimmed by 2 bases and J by 0 bases, 10 bases remained unmatched. Germline values: CDR1 SGHTS, CDR2 YDEGEE. CDR3 DNA sequence: TGTGCCAGCAGCTTTACTAGCGGCAGGTTTAGCTCCTACAATGAGCAGTTCTTC. Its protein product is CASSFTSGRFSSYNEQFF.

The V gene is TRBV2, the J gene TRBJ1-2, with TRBD1 matching 8 bases. The V gene's germline CDR1 is SNHLY and CDR2 FYNNEI. V shed 7 bases, J shed 5 bases, and the junction held 6 bases outside the gene matches. This CDR3 has 13 residues. Here the CDR3 reads CASTPTGEYGYTF. In DNA, the CDR3 is TGTGCCAGCACCCCGACAGGGGAATATGGCTACACCTTC.

This clonotype was counted only a few times. This chain uses TRBV25-1 with TRBJ1-2; 8 bases map to TRBD1. The trim removed 6 bases at V and 5 bases at J, leaving 8 bases unmatched. CDR1 and CDR2 (germline): MGHDK, SYGVNS. The CDR3 is 14 residues long. DNA of the CDR3: TGTGCCAGCAGGGGGGCAGGGGGCAATTATGGCTACACCTTC. The encoded protein is CASRGAGGNYGYTF.

DNA of the CDR3: TGTGCCAGCAGTCAATCCGGACTAGCGGGGGAGAGGGAGACCCAGTACTTC. This translates into CASSQSGLAGERETQYF. V is TRBV28 and J is TRBJ2-5; 13 bases match TRBD2. The germline V gene encodes CDR1 MDHEN and CDR2 SYDVKM. Trimming at V came to 5 bases and at J to 5 bases, leaving 11 bases not matched to a gene. CDR3 size: 17 residues.

The V gene is TRBV3-1, the J gene TRBJ2-1; D may be TRBD1 (6 bases). V dropped 5 bases and J dropped 5 bases, with 19 bases sitting between them. From germline, CDR1 is LGHDT and CDR2 YNNKEL (reference sequence). The CDR3 runs 16 residues. DNA of the CDR3: TGTGCCAGCAGCAGGCCCACCGGGACAAGGGACAATGAGCAGTTCTTC. This codes for CASSRPTGTRDNEQFF.

CDR3 in DNA: TGTGCCAGCAGCTTAGTCCCAGATACGCAGTATTTT. It translates to CASSLVPDTQYF. The chain recombines TRBV7-9 with TRBJ2-3; D uncertain. There are 12 residues in the CDR3. In germline, CDR1 is SEHNR, CDR2 FQNEAQ (reference sequence). V was cut by 1 base and J by 4 bases, with 3 bases left in between. Together with reference TRBV7-9 and TRBJ2-3, the CDR3 gives the full variable domain: DTGVSQNPRHKITKRGQNVTFRCDPISEHNRLYWYRQTLGQGPEFLTYFQNEAQLEKSRLLSDRFSAERPKGSFSTLEIQRTEQGDSAMYLCASSLVPDTQYFGPGTRLTVL.

In its sample, this clonotype was seen a few times. The chain combines TRBV29-1 with TRBJ1-5; 12 nucleotides match TRBD1. The CDR3 is made up of 14 amino acids. The germline V gene encodes CDR1 SQVTM and CDR2 ANQGSEA. The junction had 6 bases not matched to a gene; V was cut back by 4 bases and J by 8 bases. The DNA of the CDR3 is TGCAGCGTTGCGGGACAGGGGGCAGGAAAGCCCCAGCATTTT. It is translated as CSVAGQGAGKPQHF.

The chain links TRBV29-1 to TRBJ2-7; 7 bases agree with TRBD1. V lost 8 bases to trimming and J lost 2 bases; unmatched junction nucleotides: 9. Germline CDR1 reads SQVTM; CDR2 reads ANQGSEA. The CDR3 sequence is 13 residues long. The CDR3 sequence: CSTQTGPTYEQYF. The CDR3 nucleotides are TGCAGCACCCAGACAGGGCCTACCTACGAGCAGTACTTC.

This clonotype was counted between two and nine times. The rearrangement uses TRBV6-2 or TRBV6-3 and TRBJ1-4; D gene unclear. Germline CDR1 reads MNHEY; CDR2 reads SVGEGT. With 3 bases removed from V and 7 bases from J, the gap between germline ends came to 6 bases. The CDR3 spans 12 residues. CDR3: CASSYAPEKLFF. In DNA, the CDR3 is TGTGCCAGCAGTTATGCTCCTGAAAAACTGTTTTTT.

The CDR3 DNA sequence: TGCAGCGGAAAAAGGGGGACTGGAAACACCATATATTTT. As protein: CSGKRGTGNTIYF. This chain joins TRBV29-1 and TRBJ1-3, with D possibly matching TRBD1 (6 bases). Germline values: CDR1 SQVTM, CDR2 ANQGSEA. V was pared by 7 bases and J by 2 bases, with 12 bases between. The CDR3 runs to 13 residues.

This clonotype was detected a few times. The chain recombines TRBV11-2 with TRBJ1-6, with D unclear. The ends were cut back, 5 bases at V and 3 bases at J, with 23 bases in the middle. The germline gives CDR1 SGHAT, CDR2 FQNNGV. The CDR3 extends over 19 amino acids. CDR3 DNA: TGTGCCAGCAGCGATACGCGCCGGGTCCTGCGGAACTATAATTCACCCCTCCACTTT. It translates to CASSDTRRVLRNYNSPLHF.

This chain joins TRBV14 and TRBJ1-3; possibly TRBD1 for D (5 bases). This CDR3 region has 16 residues. V was trimmed by 3 bases and J by 0 bases, leaving 12 bases between them. Germline V CDR1 and CDR2: SGHDN, FVKESK. DNA of the CDR3: TGTGCCAGCAGCCACGTGACAGCTAGCTCTGGAAACACCATATATTTT. Translation gives CASSHVTASSGNTIYF.

The V call is TRBV28, the J call TRBJ2-5; TRBD1 agrees at 7 bases. Losses at the gene ends were 1 base for V and 1 base for J; bases not matched to a gene: 6. Germline V gene lookup returns CDR1 MDHEN and CDR2 SYDVKM. The CDR3 totals 16 residues. The chain's CDR3 is CASSLFTGQTQETQYF. In nucleotides, the CDR3 is TGTGCCAGCAGTTTATTCACGGGACAGACCCAAGAGACCCAGTACTTC.

This clonotype came up a few times. The chain is built from TRBV10-3 and TRBJ2-5; D uncertain. The tail of the sequence fits TRBJ2-7 better, so the J call may be wrong. Germline V gene data show CDR1 as ENHRY and CDR2 as SYGVKD. This CDR3 spans 13 amino acids. The CDR3 sequence is CAISEDRENEQYF. CDR3 DNA: TGTGCCATCAGTGAAGATAGGGAAAACGAGCAGTACTTC.

This clonotype came up a few times. The chain recombines TRBV20-1 with TRBJ2-5; D is ambiguous. The CDR3 contains 14 residues. Germline V gene lookup returns CDR1 DFQATT and CDR2 SNEGSKA (reference sequence). The V end lost 1 base, the J end lost 4 bases, and 13 bases lay between the germline ends. Written as DNA, the CDR3 is TGCAGTGCTAGAGGAGCAGGTTGGGGAGAGACCCAGTACTTC. Protein product: CSARGAGWGETQYF.

This chain joins TRBV6-6 and TRBJ2-1; D possibly uses TRBD1 or TRBD2 (5 bases each). The J call may be faulty, since TRBJ2-7 better matches the DNA end. This CDR3 has 15 residues. Germline values: CDR1 MNHNY, CDR2 SVGAGI (reference sequence). The CDR3 spells CASSYPAEGDPEQYF. The DNA for the CDR3 is TGTGCCAGCAGTTACCCCGCCGAAGGGGACCCCGAGCAGTACTTC.